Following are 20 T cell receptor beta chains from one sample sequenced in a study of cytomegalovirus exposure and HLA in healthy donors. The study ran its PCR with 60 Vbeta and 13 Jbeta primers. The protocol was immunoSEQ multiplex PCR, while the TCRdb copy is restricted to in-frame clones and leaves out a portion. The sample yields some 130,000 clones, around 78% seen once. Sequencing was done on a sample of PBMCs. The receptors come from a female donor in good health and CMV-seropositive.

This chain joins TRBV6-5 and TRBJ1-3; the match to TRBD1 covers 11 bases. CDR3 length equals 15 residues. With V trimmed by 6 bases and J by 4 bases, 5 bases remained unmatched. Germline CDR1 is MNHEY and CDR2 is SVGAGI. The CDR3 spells CASSWTGGSGNTIYF. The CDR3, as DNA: TGTGCCAGCAGCTGGACAGGGGGCTCAGGAAACACCATATATTTT.

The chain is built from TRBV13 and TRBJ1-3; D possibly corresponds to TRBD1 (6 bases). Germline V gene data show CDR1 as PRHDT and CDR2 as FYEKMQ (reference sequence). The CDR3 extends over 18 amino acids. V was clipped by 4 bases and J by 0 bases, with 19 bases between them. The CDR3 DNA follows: TGTGCCAGCAGCTCCCCCCGGGGGGGGGCCATCTCTGGAAACACCATATATTTT. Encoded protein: CASSSPRGGAISGNTIYF.

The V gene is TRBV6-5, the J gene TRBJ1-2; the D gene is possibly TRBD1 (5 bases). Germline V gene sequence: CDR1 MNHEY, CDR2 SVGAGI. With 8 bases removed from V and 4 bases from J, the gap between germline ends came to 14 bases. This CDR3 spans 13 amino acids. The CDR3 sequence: CASSAGSPYGYTF. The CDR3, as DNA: TGTGCCAGCTCAGCAGGGTCCCCCTATGGCTACACCTTC.

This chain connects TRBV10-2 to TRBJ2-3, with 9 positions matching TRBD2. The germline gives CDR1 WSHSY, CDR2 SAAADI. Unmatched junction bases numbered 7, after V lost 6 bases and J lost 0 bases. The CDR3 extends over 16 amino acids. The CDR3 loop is CASRGGGAFSTDTQYF. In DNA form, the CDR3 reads TGCGCCAGCAGAGGCGGGGGGGCCTTTAGCACAGATACGCAGTATTTT.

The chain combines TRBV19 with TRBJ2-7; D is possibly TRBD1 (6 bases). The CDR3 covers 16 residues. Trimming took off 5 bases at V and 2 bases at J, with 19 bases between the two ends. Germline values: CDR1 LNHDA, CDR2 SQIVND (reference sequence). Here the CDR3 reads CASSYTQGHLPYEQYF. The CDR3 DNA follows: TGTGCCAGTAGTTACACACAGGGTCATCTACCCTACGAGCAGTACTTC.

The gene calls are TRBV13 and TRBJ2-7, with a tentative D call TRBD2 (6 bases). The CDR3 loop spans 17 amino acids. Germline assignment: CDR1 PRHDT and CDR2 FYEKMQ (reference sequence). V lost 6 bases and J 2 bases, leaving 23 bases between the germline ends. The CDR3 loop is CASRTWGDGSMAYEQYF. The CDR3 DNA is TGTGCCAGCAGGACTTGGGGGGATGGAAGTATGGCCTACGAGCAGTACTTC.

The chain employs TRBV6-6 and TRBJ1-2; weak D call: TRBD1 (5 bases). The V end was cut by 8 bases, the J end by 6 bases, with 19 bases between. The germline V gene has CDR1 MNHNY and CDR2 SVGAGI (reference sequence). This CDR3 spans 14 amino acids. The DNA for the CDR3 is TGTGCCAGCCTATTATCCGACAGAAAAAATGGCTACACCTTC. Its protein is CASLLSDRKNGYTF.

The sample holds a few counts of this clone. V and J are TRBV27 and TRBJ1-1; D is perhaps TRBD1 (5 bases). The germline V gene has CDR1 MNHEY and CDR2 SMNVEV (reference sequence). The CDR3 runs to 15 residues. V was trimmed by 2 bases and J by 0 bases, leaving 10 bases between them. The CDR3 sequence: CASSLTQGVNTEAFF. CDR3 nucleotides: TGTGCCAGCAGTTTAACCCAAGGGGTGAACACTGAAGCTTTCTTT.

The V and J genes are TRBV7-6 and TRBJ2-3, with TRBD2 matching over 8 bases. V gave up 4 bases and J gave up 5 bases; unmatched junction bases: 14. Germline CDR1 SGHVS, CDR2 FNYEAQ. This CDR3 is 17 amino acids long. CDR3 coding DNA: TGTGCCAGCAGCTACCTACCTAATAGCGGGATAAAAGATACGCAGTATTTT. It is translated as CASSYLPNSGIKDTQYF.

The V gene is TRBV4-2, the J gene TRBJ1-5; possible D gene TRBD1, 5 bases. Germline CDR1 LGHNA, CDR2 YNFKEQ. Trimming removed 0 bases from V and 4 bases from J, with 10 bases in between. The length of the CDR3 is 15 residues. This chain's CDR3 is CASSQEAGINQPQHF. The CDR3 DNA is TGTGCCAGCAGCCAAGAGGCAGGGATTAATCAGCCCCAGCATTTT.

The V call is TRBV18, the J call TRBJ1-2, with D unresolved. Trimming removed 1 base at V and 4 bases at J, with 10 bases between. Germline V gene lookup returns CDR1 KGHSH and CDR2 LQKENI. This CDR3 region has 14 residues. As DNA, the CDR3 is TGTGCCAGCTCACCACAGAGGTCGGGCTATGGCTACACCTTC. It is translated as CASSPQRSGYGYTF.

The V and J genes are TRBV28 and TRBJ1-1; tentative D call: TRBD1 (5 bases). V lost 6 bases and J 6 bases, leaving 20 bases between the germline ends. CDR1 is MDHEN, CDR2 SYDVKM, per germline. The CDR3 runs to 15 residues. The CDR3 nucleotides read TGTGCCAGCAGGGGCGCCGGCGGGGGGTATTCTGAAGCTTTCTTT. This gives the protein CASRGAGGGYSEAFF.

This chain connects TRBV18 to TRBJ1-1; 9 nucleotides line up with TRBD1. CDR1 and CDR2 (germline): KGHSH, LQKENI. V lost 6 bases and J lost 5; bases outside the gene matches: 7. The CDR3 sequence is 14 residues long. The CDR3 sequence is CASSPDRGFTEAFF. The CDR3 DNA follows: TGTGCCAGCTCTCCGGACAGGGGTTTTACTGAAGCTTTCTTT.

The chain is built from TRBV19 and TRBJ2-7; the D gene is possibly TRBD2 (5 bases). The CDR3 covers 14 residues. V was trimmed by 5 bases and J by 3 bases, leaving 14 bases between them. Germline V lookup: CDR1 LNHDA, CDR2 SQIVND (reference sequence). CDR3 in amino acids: CASSPGSGNYEQYF. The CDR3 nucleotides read TGTGCCAGTAGTCCTGGTTCCGGGAACTACGAGCAGTACTTC.

The DNA of the CDR3 is TGTGCCAGTCAGGGCGGTTACGAGCAGTACTTC. Translation gives CASQGGYEQYF. V usage is TRBV28 and J usage is TRBJ2-7; a possible D gene is TRBD1 (5 bases). From germline, CDR1 is MDHEN and CDR2 SYDVKM. CDR3 length: 11 amino acids. Trimming shortened V by 9 bases and J by 4 bases, and 10 bases separated the two germline ends.

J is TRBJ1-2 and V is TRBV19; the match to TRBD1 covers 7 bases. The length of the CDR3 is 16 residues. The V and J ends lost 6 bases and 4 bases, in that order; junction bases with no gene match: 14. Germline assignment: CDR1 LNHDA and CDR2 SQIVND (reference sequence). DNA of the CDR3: TGTGCCAGTAGAAGGGGGATTGACAGGGATCGCTATGGCTACACCTTC. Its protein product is CASRRGIDRDRYGYTF. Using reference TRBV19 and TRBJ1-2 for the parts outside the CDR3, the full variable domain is DGGITQSPKYLFRKEGQNVTLSCEQNLNHDAMYWYRQDPGQGLRLIYYSQIVNDFQKGDIAEGYSVSREKKESFPLTVTSAQKNPTAFYLCASRRGIDRDRYGYTFGSGTRLTVV.

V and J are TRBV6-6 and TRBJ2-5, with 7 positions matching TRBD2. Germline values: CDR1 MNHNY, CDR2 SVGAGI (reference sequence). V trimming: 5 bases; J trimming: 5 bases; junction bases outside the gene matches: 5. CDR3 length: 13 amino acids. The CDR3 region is CASSQLARETQYF. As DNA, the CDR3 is TGTGCCAGCAGTCAACTAGCGAGGGAGACCCAGTACTTC.

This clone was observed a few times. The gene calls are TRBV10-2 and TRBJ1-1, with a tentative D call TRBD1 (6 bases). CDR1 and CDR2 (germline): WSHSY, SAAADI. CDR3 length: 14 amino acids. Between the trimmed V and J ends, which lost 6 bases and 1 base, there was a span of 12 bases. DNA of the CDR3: TGCGCCAGCAGGACCGGGACAACGAACACTGAAGCTTTCTTT. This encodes CASRTGTTNTEAFF.

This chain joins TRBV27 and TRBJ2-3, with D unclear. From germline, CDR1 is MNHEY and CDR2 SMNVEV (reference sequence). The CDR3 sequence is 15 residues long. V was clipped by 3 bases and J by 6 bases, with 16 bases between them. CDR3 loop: CASSFRSTGTDTQYF. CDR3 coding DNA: TGTGCCAGCAGTTTTCGTTCTACTGGTACGGATACGCAGTATTTT.

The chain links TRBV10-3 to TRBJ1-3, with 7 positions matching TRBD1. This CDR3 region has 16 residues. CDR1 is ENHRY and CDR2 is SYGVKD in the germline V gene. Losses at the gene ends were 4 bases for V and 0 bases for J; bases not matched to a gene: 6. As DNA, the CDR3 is TGTGCCATCAGTGGCGGACAGGTTAGCTCTGGAAACACCATATATTTT. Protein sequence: CAISGGQVSSGNTIYF.